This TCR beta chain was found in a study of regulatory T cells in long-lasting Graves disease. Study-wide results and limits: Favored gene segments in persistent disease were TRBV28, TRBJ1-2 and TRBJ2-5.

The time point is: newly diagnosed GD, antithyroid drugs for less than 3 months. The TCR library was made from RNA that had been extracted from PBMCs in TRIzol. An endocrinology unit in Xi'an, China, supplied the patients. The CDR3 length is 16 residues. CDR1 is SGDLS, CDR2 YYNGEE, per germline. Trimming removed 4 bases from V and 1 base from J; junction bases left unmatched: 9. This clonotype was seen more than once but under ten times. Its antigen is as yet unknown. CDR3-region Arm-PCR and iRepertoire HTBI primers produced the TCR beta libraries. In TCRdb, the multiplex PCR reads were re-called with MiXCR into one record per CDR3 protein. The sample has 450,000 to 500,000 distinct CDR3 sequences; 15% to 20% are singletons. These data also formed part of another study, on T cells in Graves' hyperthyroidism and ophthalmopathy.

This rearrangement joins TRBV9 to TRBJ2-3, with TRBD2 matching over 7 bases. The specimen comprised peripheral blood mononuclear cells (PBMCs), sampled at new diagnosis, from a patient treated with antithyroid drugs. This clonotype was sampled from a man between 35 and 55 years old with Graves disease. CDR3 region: CASSSFLADGTDTQYF. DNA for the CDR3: TGTGCCAGCAGCTCCTTCCTAGCGGATGGCACAGATACGCAGTATTTT.